Listed below are T cell receptor beta chains from one sample, sequenced in a study of blood T cell repertoires in COVID-19. Clones were read by immunoSEQ multiplex PCR, and TCRdb kept only the in-frame ones, dropping some. The repertoire includes fewer than 350,000 clones, around nine tenths of them detected once, and 1.5% to 2% sits in the top ten. The sequencing input was PBMCs or T cells enriched from blood (not recorded which). These receptor sequences come from a woman between 40 and 50 years old who had recovered from COVID-19. Each CDR3 is given without its conserved first and last residue.

v_gene: TRBV5-1; CDR3aa: ASSYDRLNNYGYT
v_gene: TRBV9; CDR3aa: ASSVGADSYNSPLH
v_gene: TRBV5-5; CDR3aa: ASSSSGLRPNEQF
v_gene: TRBV6-5; CDR3aa: ASSYTPSQGGGYT
v_gene: TRBV6-5; CDR3aa: ASSYSSGGAGDTQY
v_gene: TRBV5-6; CDR3aa: ASSFGGGGADTQY
v_gene: TRBV29-1; CDR3aa: SVVGDRVQVGETQY
v_gene: TRBV5-1; CDR3aa: ASSGLTGENTEAF
v_gene: TRBV4-1; CDR3aa: ASSQAAGATNEKLF
v_gene: TRBV5-1; CDR3aa: ASSAGQGRSYGYT
v_gene: TRBV5-1; CDR3aa: ASSVRVIQETQY
v_gene: TRBV7-9; CDR3aa: ASSFIARAGETQY
v_gene: TRBV18; CDR3aa: ASSAGTGTGYT
v_gene: TRBV18; CDR3aa: ASSLGLGETQY
v_gene: TRBV2; CDR3aa: ATMGRSYNSPLH
v_gene: TRBV5-4; CDR3aa: ASSRGQASQETQY
v_gene: TRBV3-1/TRBV3-2; CDR3aa: ASSRGTGANYGYT
v_gene: TRBV3-1/TRBV3-2; CDR3aa: ASSQSGGNEQY
v_gene: TRBV2; CDR3aa: ASSEGQYGYT
v_gene: TRBV7-3; CDR3aa: ASSTTGGRNSPLH
v_gene: TRBV18; CDR3aa: ASSPLLAGDGRQETQY
v_gene: TRBV7-2; CDR3aa: ASSLERPRTSWVYEQY
v_gene: TRBV6-4; CDR3aa: ASSDASPFDLDRLSGNTIY
v_gene: TRBV18; CDR3aa: ASSPINSGGRSYEQY
v_gene: TRBV29-1; CDR3aa: SAGQGRERLHGDGTGELF
v_gene: TRBV7-9; CDR3aa: ASSTGVEAF
v_gene: TRBV30; CDR3aa: AWSPRGDSPLH
v_gene: TRBV19; CDR3aa: ASSSQGALGNEQF
v_gene: TRBV19; CDR3aa: ASSIGPTNEKLF
v_gene: TRBV5-1; CDR3aa: ASNYGTGIYNEQF
v_gene: TRBV4-1; CDR3aa: ASSQPGRNYGYT
v_gene: TRBV19; CDR3aa: ASRTGTSGTVTQY
v_gene: TRBV30; CDR3aa: AWGGQGNSPLH
v_gene: TRBV5-4; CDR3aa: ASSFEGVHANEQF
v_gene: TRBV6-8; CDR3aa: ASSYRVAGSSSYEQY
v_gene: TRBV6-5; CDR3aa: ASSYSNYPNTEAF
v_gene: TRBV27; CDR3aa: ASSPGDRGLTNTEAF
v_gene: TRBV9; CDR3aa: ASSHGQGAYEQY
v_gene: TRBV5-4; CDR3aa: ASSLQGREQY
v_gene: TRBV12-5; CDR3aa: ASGLNIAF
v_gene: TRBV7-7; CDR3aa: ASSFGVQETQY
v_gene: TRBV30; CDR3aa: AWSAVGGGRFHEQY
v_gene: TRBV4-1; CDR3aa: ASSQKAALPGLASDEQF
v_gene: TRBV4-3; CDR3aa: ASSQGILWREENRGETQY
v_gene: TRBV5-6; CDR3aa: ASRGLAGGSSTDTQY
v_gene: TRBV5-4; CDR3aa: ASSSNAGFGETQY
v_gene: TRBV30; CDR3aa: AWSQPPGRVKGYT
v_gene: TRBV19; CDR3aa: ASRMAIQAF
v_gene: TRBV30; CDR3aa: AWSLDRMDSPLH
v_gene: TRBV29-1; CDR3aa: SVDRVNEQF